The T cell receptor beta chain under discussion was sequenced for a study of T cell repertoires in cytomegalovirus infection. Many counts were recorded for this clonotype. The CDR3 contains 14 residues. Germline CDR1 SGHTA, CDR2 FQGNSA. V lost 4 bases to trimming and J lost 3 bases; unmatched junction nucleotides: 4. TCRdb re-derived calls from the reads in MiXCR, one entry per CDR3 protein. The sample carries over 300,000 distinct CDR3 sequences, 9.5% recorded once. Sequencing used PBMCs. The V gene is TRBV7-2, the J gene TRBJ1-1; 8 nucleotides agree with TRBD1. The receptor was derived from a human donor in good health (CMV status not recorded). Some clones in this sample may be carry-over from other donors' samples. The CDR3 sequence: CASSSDRGDTEAFF. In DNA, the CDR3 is TGTGCCAGCAGCTCAGACAGGGGAGACACTGAAGCTTTCTTT.